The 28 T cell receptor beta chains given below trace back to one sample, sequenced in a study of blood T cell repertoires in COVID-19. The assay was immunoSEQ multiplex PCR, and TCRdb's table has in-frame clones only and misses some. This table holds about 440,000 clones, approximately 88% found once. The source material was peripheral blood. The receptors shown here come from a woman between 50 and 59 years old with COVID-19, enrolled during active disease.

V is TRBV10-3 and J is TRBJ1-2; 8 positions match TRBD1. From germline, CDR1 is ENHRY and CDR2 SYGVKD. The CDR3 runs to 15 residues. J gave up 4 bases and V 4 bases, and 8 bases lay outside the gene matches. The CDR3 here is CAISARTGNLYGYTF. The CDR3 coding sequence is TGTGCCATCAGTGCCAGGACAGGGAATCTCTATGGCTACACCTTC.

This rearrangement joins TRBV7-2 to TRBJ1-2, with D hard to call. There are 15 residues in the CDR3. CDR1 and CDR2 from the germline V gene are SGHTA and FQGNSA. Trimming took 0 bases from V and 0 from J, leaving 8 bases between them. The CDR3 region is CASSLAGSTNYGYTF. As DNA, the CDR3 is TGTGCCAGCAGCTTAGCGGGCAGTACTAACTATGGCTACACCTTC. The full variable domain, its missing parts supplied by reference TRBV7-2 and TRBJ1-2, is GAGVSQSPSNKVTEKGKDVELRCDPISGHTALYWYRQSLGQGLEFLIYFQGNSAPDKSGLPSDRFSAERTGGSVSTLTIQRTQQEDSAVYLCASSLAGSTNYGYTFGSGTRLTVV.

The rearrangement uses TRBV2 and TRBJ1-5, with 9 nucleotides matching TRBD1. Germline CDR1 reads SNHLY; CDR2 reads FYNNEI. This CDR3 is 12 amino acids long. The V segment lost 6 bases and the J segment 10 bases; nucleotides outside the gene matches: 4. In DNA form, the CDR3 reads TGTGCCAGCAGCGGGACAGGGATACCCCAGCATTTT. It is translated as CASSGTGIPQHF. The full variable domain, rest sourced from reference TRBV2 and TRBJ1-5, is EPEVTQTPSHQVTQMGQEVILRCVPISNHLYFYWYRQILGQKVEFLVSFYNNEISEKSEIFDDQFSVERPDGSNFTLKIRSTKLEDSAMYFCASSGTGIPQHFGDGTRLSIL.

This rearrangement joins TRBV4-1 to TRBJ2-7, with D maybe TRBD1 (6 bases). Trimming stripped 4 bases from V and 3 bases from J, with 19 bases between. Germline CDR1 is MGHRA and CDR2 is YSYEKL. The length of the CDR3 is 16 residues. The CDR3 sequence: CASSPPKAQGFYEQYF. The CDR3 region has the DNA TGCGCCAGCAGCCCCCCGAAGGCACAGGGTTTCTACGAGCAGTACTTC.

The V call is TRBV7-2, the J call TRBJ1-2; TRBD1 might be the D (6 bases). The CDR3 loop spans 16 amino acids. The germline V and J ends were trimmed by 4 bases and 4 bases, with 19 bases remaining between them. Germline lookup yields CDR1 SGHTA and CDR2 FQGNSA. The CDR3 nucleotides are TGTGCCAGCAGCTCACGTCTGGAGAGACAGGTCTATGGCTACACCTTC. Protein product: CASSSRLERQVYGYTF. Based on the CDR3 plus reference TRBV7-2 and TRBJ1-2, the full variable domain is GAGVSQSPSNKVTEKGKDVELRCDPISGHTALYWYRQSLGQGLEFLIYFQGNSAPDKSGLPSDRFSAERTGGSVSTLTIQRTQQEDSAVYLCASSSRLERQVYGYTFGSGTRLTVV.

CDR3 region: CASSLAGETEAFF. The CDR3 nucleotides read TGTGCCAGCAGCTTGGCCGGGGAGACTGAAGCTTTCTTT. The chain joins TRBV5-6 to TRBJ1-1; no clear D gene. Trimming shortened V by 0 bases and J by 5 bases, and 8 bases separated the two germline ends. Germline values: CDR1 SGHDT, CDR2 YYEEEE. CDR3 length: 13 residues.

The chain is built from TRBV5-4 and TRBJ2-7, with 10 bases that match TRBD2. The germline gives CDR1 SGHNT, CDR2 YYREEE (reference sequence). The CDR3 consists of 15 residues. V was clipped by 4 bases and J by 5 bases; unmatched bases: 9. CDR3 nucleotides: TGTGCCAGCAGCCCCTCCGGGACTAGCGCCAACGAGCAGTACTTC. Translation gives CASSPSGTSANEQYF.

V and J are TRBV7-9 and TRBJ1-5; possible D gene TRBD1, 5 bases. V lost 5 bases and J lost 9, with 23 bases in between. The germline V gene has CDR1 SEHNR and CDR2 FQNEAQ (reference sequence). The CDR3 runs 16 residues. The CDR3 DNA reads TGTGCCAGCAGCCGGGACTCCATGACCGCCCTGGGGCCCCAGCATTTT. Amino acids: CASSRDSMTALGPQHF. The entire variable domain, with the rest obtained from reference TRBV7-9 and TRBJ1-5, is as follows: DTGVSQNPRHKITKRGQNVTFRCDPISEHNRLYWYRQTLGQGPEFLTYFQNEAQLEKSRLLSDRFSAERPKGSFSTLEIQRTEQGDSAMYLCASSRDSMTALGPQHFGDGTRLSIL.

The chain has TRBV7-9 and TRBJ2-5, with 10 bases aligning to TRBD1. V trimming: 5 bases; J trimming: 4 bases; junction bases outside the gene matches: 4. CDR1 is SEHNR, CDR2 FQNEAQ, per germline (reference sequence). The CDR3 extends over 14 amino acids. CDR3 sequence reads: CASSRDRGLETQYF. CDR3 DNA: TGTGCCAGCAGCCGGGACAGGGGTCTAGAGACCCAGTACTTC.

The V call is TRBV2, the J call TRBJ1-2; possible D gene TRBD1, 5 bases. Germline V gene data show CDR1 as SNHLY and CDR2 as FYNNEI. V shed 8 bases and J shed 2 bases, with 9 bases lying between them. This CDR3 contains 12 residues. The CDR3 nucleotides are TGTGCCAGCGCAGGGTCCAACTATGGCTACACCTTC. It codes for CASAGSNYGYTF.

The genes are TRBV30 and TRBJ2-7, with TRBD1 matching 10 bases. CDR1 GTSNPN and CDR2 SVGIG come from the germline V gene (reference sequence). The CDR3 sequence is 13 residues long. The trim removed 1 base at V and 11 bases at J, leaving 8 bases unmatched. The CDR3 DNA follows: TGTGCCTGGAGTGGGACGACAGGGGGCCTTAAGTACTTC. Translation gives CAWSGTTGGLKYF.

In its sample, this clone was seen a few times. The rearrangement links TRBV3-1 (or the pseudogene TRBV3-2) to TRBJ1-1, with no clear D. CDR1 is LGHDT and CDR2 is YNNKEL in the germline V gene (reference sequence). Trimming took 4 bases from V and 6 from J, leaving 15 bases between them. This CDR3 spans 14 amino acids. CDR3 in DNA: TGTGCCAGCAGCCCCCAGAGTTTGGACTCTGAAGCTTTCTTT. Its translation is CASSPQSLDSEAFF.

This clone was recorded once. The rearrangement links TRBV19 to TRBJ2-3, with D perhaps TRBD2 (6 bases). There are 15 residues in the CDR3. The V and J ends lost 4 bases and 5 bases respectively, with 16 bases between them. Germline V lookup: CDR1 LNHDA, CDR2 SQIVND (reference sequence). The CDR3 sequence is CASSNTRNGRDTQYF. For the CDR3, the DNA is TGTGCCAGTAGTAACACCCGGAACGGGAGAGATACGCAGTATTTT.

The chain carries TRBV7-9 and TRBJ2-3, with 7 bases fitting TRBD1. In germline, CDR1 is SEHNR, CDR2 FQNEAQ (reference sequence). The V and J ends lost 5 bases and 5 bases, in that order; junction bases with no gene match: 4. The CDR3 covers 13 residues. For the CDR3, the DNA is TGTGCCAGCAGCCTTAACAGGGGAGATACGCAGTATTTT. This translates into CASSLNRGDTQYF.

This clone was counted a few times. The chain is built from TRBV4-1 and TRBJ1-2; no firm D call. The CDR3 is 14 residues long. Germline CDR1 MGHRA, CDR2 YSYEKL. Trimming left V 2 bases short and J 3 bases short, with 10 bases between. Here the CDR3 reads CASSQPVRDYGYTF. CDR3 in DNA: TGCGCCAGCAGCCAACCAGTGAGGGACTATGGCTACACCTTC.

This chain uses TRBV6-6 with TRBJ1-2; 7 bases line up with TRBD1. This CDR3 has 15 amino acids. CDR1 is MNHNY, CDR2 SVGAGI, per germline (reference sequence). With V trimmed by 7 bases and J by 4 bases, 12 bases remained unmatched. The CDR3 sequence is CASTQGGDRVYGYTF. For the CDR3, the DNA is TGTGCCAGCACTCAGGGGGGTGATAGGGTCTATGGCTACACCTTC.

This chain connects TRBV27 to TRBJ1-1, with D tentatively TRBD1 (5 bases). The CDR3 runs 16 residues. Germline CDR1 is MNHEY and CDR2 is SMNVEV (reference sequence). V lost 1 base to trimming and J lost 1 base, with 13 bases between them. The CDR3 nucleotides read TGTGCCAGCAGTTTATTGGGGGGTGGGGGGAACACTGAAGCTTTCTTT. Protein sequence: CASSLLGGGGNTEAFF.

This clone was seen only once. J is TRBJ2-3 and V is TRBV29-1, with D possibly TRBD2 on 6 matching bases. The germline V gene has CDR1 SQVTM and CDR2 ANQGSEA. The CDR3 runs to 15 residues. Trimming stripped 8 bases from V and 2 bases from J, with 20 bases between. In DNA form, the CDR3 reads TGCAGCTCAATTCCGGGACTCCCCTACACAGATACGCAGTATTTT. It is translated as CSSIPGLPYTDTQYF.

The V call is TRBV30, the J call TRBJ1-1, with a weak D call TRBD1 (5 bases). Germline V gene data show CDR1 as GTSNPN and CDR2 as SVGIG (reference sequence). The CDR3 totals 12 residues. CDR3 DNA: TGTGGGGGGGAAGCGGGGTTCCCTGAAGCTTTCTTT. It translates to CGGEAGFPEAFF.

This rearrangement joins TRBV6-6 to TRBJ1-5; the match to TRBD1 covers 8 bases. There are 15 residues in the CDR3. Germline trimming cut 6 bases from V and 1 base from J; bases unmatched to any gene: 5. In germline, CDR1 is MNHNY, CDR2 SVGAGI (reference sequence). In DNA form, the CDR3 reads TGTGCCAGCAGAGCAGACAGGGGAAGCAATCAGCCCCAGCATTTT. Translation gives CASRADRGSNQPQHF.

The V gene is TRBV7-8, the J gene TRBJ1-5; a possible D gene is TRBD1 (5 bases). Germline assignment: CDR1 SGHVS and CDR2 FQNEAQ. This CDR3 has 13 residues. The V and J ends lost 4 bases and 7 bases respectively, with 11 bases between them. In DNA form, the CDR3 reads TGTGCCAGCAGCTACGGGGGAGAACAGCCCCAGCATTTT. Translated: CASSYGGEQPQHF.

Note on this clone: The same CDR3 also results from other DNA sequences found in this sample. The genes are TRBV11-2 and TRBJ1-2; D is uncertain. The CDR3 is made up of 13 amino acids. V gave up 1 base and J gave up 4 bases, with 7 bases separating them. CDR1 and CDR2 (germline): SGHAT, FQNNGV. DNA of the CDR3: TGTGCCAGCAGCTTAGGACGGAGCTATGGCTACACCTTC. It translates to CASSLGRSYGYTF.

CDR3 coding DNA: TGCGCCAGCAGCCCACGTTCGGCCGGAGCTAACTATGGCTACACCTTC. Translation gives CASSPRSAGANYGYTF. The chain is built from TRBV5-1 and TRBJ1-2; D is uncertain. V lost 4 bases to trimming and J lost 0 bases, with 16 bases between them. Looked up from germline, CDR1 is SGHRS and CDR2 is YFSETQ. The CDR3 length is 16 residues.

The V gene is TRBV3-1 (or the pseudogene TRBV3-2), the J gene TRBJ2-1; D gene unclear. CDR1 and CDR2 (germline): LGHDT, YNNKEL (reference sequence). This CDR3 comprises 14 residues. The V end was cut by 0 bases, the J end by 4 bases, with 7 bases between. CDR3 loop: CASSQELSYNEQFF. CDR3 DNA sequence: TGTGCCAGCAGCCAAGAATTGAGTTACAATGAGCAGTTCTTC.

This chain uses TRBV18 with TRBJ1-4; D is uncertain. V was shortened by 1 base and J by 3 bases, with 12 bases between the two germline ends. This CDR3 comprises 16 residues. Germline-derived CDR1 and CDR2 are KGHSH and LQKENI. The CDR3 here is CASSPLVRGANEKLFF. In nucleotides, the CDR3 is TGTGCCAGCTCACCACTTGTCCGGGGTGCTAATGAAAAACTGTTTTTT.

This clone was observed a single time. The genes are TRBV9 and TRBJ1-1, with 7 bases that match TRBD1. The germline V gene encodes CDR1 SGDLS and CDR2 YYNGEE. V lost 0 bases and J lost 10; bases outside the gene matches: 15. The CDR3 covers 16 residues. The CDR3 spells CASSVGLGQGGFGAFF. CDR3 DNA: TGTGCCAGCAGCGTAGGTCTGGGGCAGGGGGGTTTTGGAGCTTTCTTT.

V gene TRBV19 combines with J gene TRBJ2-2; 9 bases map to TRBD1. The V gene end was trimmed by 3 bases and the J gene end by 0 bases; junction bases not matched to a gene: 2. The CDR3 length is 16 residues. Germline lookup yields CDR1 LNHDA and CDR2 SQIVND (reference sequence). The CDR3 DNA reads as TGTGCCAGTAGTATCCACAGGGGGCCGAACACCGGGGAGCTGTTTTTT. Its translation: CASSIHRGPNTGELFF.

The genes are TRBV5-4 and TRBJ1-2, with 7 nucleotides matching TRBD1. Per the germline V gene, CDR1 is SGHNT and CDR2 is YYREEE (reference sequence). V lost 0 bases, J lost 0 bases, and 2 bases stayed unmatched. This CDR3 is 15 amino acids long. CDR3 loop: CASSLAGTANYGYTF. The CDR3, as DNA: TGTGCCAGCAGCTTGGCCGGGACAGCTAACTATGGCTACACCTTC. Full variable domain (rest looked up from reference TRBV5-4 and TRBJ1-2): ETGVTQSPTHLIKTRGQQVTLRCSSQSGHNTVSWYQQALGQGPQFIFQYYREEENGRGNFPPRFSGLQFPNYSSELNVNALELDDSALYLCASSLAGTANYGYTFGSGTRLTVV.